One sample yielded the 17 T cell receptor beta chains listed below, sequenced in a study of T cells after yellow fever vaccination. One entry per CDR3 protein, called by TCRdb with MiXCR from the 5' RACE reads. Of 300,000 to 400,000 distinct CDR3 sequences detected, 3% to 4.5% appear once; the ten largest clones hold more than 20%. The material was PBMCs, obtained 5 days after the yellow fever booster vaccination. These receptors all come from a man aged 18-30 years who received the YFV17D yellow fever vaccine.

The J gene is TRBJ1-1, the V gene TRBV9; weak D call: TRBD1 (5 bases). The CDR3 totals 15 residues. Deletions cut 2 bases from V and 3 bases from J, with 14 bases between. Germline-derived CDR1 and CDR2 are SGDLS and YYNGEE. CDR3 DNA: TGTGCCAGCAGCGTCGAGGGGAGGTTGGACACTGAAGCTTTCTTT. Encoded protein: CASSVEGRLDTEAFF.

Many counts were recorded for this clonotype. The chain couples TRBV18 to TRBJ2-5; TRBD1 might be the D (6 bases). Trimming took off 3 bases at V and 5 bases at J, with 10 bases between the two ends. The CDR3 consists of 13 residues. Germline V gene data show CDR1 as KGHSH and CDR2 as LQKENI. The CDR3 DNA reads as TGTGCCAGCTCACCCACAGGGTTGGAGACCCAGTACTTC. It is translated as CASSPTGLETQYF.

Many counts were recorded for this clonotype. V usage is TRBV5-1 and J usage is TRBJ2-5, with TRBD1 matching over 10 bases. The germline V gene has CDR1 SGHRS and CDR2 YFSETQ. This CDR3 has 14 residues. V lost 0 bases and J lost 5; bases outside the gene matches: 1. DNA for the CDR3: TGCGCCAGCAGCTTGGCGGGACAGGGGGAGACCCAGTACTTC. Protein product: CASSLAGQGETQYF.

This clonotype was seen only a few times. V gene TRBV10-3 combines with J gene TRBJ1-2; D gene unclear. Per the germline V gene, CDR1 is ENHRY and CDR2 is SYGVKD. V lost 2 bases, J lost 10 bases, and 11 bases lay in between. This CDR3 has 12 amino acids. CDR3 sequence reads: CAISEELNLYTF. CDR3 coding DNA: TGTGCCATCAGTGAGGAACTTAACCTCTACACCTTC.

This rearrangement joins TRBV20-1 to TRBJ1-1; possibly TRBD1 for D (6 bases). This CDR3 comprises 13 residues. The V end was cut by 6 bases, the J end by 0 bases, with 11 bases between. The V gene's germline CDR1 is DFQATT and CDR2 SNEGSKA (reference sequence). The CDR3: CSAKRGLNTEAFF. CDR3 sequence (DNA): TGCAGTGCCAAGAGGGGGTTGAACACTGAAGCTTTCTTT.

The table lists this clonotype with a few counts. DNA for the CDR3: TGTGCCACCAGCCCGGGACAACCGGGGGAGACCCAGTACTTC. This codes for CATSPGQPGETQYF. The V call is TRBV15, the J call TRBJ2-5; D perhaps matches TRBD1 (6 bases). Trimming removed 5 bases at V and 5 bases at J, with 15 bases between. CDR3 size: 14 residues. Germline V gives CDR1 LNHNV, CDR2 YYDKDF (reference sequence).

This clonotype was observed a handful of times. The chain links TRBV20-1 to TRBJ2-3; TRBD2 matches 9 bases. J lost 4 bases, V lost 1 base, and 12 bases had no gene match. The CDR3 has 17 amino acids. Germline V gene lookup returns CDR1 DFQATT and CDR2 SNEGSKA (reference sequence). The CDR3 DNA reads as TGCAGTGCTAGAGCCTCCATAAGCGGGGGGATCGCAGATACGCAGTATTTT. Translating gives CSARASISGGIADTQYF.

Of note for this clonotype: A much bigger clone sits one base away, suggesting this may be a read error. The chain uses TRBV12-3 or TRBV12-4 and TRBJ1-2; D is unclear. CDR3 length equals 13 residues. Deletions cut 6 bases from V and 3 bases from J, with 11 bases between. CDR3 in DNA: TGTGCCAGCAGACGGGGAGCTGACTATGGCTACACCTTC. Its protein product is CASRRGADYGYTF.

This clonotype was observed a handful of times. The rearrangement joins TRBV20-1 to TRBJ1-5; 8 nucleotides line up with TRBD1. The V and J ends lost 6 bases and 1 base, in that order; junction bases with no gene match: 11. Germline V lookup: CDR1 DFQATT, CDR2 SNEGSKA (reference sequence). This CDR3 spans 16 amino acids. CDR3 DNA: TGCAGTGCGATTGGACAGGGCGGGAGGAGCAATCAGCCCCAGCATTTT. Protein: CSAIGQGGRSNQPQHF.

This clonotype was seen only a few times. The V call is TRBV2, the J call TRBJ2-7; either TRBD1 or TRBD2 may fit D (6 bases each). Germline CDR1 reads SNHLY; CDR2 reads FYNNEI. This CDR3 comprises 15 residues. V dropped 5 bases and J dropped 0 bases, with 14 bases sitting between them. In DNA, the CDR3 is TGTGCCAGCAGTCGTAGGGGGGCCGCCTCCTACGAGCAGTACTTC. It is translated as CASSRRGAASYEQYF.

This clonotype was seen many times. CDR3 coding DNA: TGTGCCAGCAGCTACGACAGGGACAATGAGCAGTTCTTC. Its protein is CASSYDRDNEQFF. This chain links TRBV7-9 with TRBJ2-1; 7 bases fit TRBD1. This CDR3 has 13 amino acids. The V segment lost 4 bases and the J segment 5 bases; nucleotides outside the gene matches: 2. Germline CDR1 and CDR2: SEHNR and FQNEAQ (reference sequence).

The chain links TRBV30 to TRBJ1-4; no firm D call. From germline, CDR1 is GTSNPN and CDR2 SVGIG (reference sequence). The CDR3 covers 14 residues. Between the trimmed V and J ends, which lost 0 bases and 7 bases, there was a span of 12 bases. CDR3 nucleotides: TGTGCCTGGAGTGTACTGAAAGGCGGTGAAAAACTGTTTTTT. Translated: CAWSVLKGGEKLFF.

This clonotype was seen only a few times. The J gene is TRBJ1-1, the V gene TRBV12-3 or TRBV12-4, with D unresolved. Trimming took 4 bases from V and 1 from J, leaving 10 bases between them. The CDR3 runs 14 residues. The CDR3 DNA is TGTGCCAGCAGTTCCTTCACACGGAACACTGAAGCTTTCTTT. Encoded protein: CASSSFTRNTEAFF.

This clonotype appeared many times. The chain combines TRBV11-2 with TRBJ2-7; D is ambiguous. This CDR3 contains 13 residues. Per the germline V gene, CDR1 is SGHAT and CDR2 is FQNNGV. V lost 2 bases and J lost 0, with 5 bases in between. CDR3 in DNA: TGTGCCAGCAGCTTATCGGCCTCCTACGAGCAGTACGTC. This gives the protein CASSLSASYEQYV.

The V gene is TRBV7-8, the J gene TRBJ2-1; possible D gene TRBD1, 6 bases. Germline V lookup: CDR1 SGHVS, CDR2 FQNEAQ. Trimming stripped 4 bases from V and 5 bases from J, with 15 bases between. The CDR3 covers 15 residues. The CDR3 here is CASSYRVPYDNEQFF. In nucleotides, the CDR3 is TGTGCCAGCAGCTACAGGGTCCCATATGACAATGAGCAGTTCTTC.

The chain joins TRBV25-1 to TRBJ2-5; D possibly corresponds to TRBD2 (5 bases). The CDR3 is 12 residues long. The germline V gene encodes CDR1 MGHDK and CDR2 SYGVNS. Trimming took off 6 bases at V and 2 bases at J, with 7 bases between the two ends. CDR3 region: CASRLDQETQYF. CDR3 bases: TGTGCCAGCAGACTAGATCAAGAGACCCAGTACTTC.

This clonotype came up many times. DNA of the CDR3: TGTGCCAGCAGCCCTACAGATTATCAGCCCCAGCATTTT. Translated: CASSPTDYQPQHF. The chain carries TRBV7-2 and TRBJ1-5; D not resolved. The CDR3 extends over 13 amino acids. The germline gives CDR1 SGHTA, CDR2 FQGNSA. V lost 5 bases and J lost 5, with 10 bases in between.